A selection of T cell receptor beta chains follows, all from one sample in a study of OX40 agonist ivuxolimab in advanced cancers. Clones were sequenced by immunoSEQ multiplex PCR, and TCRdb holds only the in-frame ones, with some missing. Of tens of thousands of clones in the sample, 84% were seen once. This specimen was CD4+ or CD8+ T cells sorted from blood, taken in a trial of the OX40 agonist ivuxolimab. Receptors originate from an adult with an advanced solid tumor such as melanoma, head and neck, liver or kidney cancer. Both conserved end residues are part of each CDR3. Each record gives: J gene, D gene, clone size, V gene, CDR3 protein, CDR3 DNA. D genes are given only for firm matches. Clone sizes are given selectively: once, few, many, or a class where the clone is expanded.

TRBJ1-5	TRBD1	.	TRBV6-6	CASSETGRFSNQPQHF	TGTGCCAGCAGCGAGACAGGGAGATTTAGCAATCAGCCCCAGCATTTT
TRBJ2-2	.	.	TRBV2	CASKGVNTGELFF	TGTGCCAGCAAAGGGGTGAACACCGGGGAGCTGTTTTTT
TRBJ2-3	TRBD2	once	TRBV10-2	CASRVAGVPDTQYF	TGCGCCAGCAGAGTAGCGGGAGTACCAGATACGCAGTATTTT
TRBJ2-7	TRBD1	.	TRBV6-1	CASSEPDRGPHEQYF	TGTGCCAGCAGTGAACCGGACAGGGGGCCGCACGAGCAGTACTTC
TRBJ2-1	TRBD2	.	TRBV4-1	CASSPLVVAGSYNEQFF	TGCGCCAGCAGCCCCCTAGTTGTAGCGGGGTCCTACAATGAGCAGTTCTTC
TRBJ2-5	TRBD1	.	TRBV7-3	CASSLDRGYQETQYF	TGTGCCAGCAGCTTAGACAGGGGGTACCAAGAGACCCAGTACTTC
TRBJ2-3	TRBD2	few	TRBV28	CASGGGAYTDTQYF	TGTGCCAGCGGGGGGGGAGCCTACACAGATACGCAGTATTTT
TRBJ1-3	.	.	TRBV6-6	CASSGWGSGNTIYF	TGTGCCAGCAGTGGATGGGGTTCTGGAAACACCATATATTTT
TRBJ2-7	TRBD2	.	TRBV28	CASSSLVLAGLPYEQYF	TGTGCCAGCAGTTCACTCGTGCTAGCGGGGCTCCCCTACGAGCAGTACTTC
TRBJ2-3	TRBD2	.	TRBV4-2	CASSQEPGLAGGGGKDTQYF	TGTGCCAGCAGCCAAGAACCGGGACTAGCGGGAGGGGGTGGTAAAGATACGCAGTATTTT
TRBJ1-2	TRBD1	.	TRBV29-1	CSVAGQEDRYTF	TGCAGCGTAGCCGGACAGGAGGATCGCTACACCTTC
TRBJ2-6	TRBD1	.	TRBV14	CASSPGQGIPGANVLTF	TGTGCCAGCAGCCCGGGACAGGGGATCCCTGGGGCCAACGTCCTGACTTTC
TRBJ2-7	.	.	TRBV5-6	CASSLATNRAHEQYF	TGTGCCAGCAGCTTGGCCACGAACAGGGCCCACGAGCAGTACTTC
TRBJ2-3	.	few	TRBV4-2	CASSPTNIATSTDTQYF	TGTGCCAGCAGCCCCACTAATATAGCGACTAGCACAGATACGCAGTATTTT
TRBJ2-1	TRBD2	once	TRBV11-2	CASSLGRGSGSRPYNEQFF	TGTGCCAGCAGCTTAGGCCGAGGTAGCGGGAGCCGGCCCTACAATGAGCAGTTCTTC
TRBJ1-2	TRBD1	.	TRBV5-1	CASSSDRPTGYTF	TGCGCCAGCAGCTCGGACAGGCCAACAGGCTACACCTTC
TRBJ2-1	TRBD2	.	TRBV7-9	CASKGLAGSYNEQFF	TGTGCCAGCAAAGGACTAGCGGGGTCCTACAATGAGCAGTTCTTC
TRBJ1-1	.	.	TRBV28	CASGGLRGTEAFF	TGTGCCAGCGGGGGACTCCGTGGAACTGAAGCTTTCTTT
TRBJ2-7	TRBD2	.	TRBV18	CASSSGLAGTYEQYF	TGTGCCAGCTCATCGGGACTAGCGGGGACCTACGAGCAGTACTTC
TRBJ2-2	.	.	TRBV6-1	CASSEGQNANTGELFF	TGTGCCAGCAGTGAAGGACAGAACGCGAACACCGGGGAGCTGTTTTTT
TRBJ2-7	TRBD2	.	TRBV18	CASSPPSGTYEQYF	TGTGCCAGCTCCCCCCCTAGCGGGACGTACGAGCAGTACTTC
TRBJ2-5	TRBD1	.	TRBV30	CAWSTFRSGTGGETQYF	TGTGCCTGGAGTACCTTCAGATCCGGGACAGGGGGGGAGACCCAGTACTTC
TRBJ2-7	TRBD2	.	TRBV12-5	CASGLSSSGRSPYEQYF	TGTGCTAGTGGTTTGTCGTCCAGCGGGAGAAGTCCCTACGAGCAGTACTTC
TRBJ1-2	TRBD1	.	TRBV7-2	CASSLARGTGGYTF	TGTGCCAGCAGCTTAGCACGCGGGACAGGTGGCTACACCTTC
TRBJ1-1	.	once	TRBV6-1	CASSVAGISLNTEAFF	TGTGCCAGCAGTGTCGCCGGAATATCCCTGAACACTGAAGCTTTCTTT
TRBJ2-1	.	.	TRBV4-1	CASSQGKGGTSYNEQFF	TGCGCCAGCAGCCAAGGAAAGGGTGGGACTTCCTACAATGAGCAGTTCTTC
TRBJ2-5	TRBD1	.	TRBV4-1	CASSRMTGETQYF	TGCGCCAGCAGCCGGATGACAGGGGAGACCCAGTACTTC
TRBJ1-5	.	.	TRBV10-2	CASSEGARQPQHF	TGCGCCAGCAGTGAGGGGGCACGGCAGCCCCAGCATTTT
TRBJ1-1	.	once	TRBV7-3	CASSLTIGNTEAFF	TGTGCCAGCAGCTTAACGATAGGAAACACTGAAGCTTTCTTT
TRBJ2-5	.	.	TRBV18	CASSPNGGETQYF	TGTGCCAGCTCACCAAACGGAGGGGAGACCCAGTACTTC
TRBJ2-3	TRBD1	.	TRBV5-1	CASSLDRGLSDTQYF	TGCGCCAGCAGCTTGGACAGGGGGCTCTCGGATACGCAGTATTTT
TRBJ2-1	TRBD1	.	TRBV18	CASSPGTGGTYEQFF	TGTGCCAGCTCTCCCGGGACAGGGGGTACGTATGAGCAGTTCTTC
TRBJ1-2	.	.	TRBV5-1	CASSLGYNYGYTF	TGCGCCAGCAGCTTGGGATATAACTATGGCTACACCTTC
TRBJ1-4	TRBD1	.	TRBV27	CASARRQGWNEKLFF	TGTGCCAGCGCCCGTAGACAGGGGTGGAATGAAAAACTGTTTTTT
TRBJ1-3	.	.	TRBV11-2	CASSLITNKAGGNTIYF	TGTGCCAGCAGCTTGATCACCAATAAAGCGGGTGGAAACACCATATATTTT
TRBJ2-7	TRBD2	.	TRBV7-6	CASSLGLAGVYEQYF	TGTGCCAGCAGCTTGGGACTAGCGGGAGTATACGAGCAGTACTTC
TRBJ2-7	TRBD1	few	TRBV7-2	CASSLGQGVTYEQYF	TGTGCCAGCAGCTTGGGACAGGGCGTAACCTACGAGCAGTACTTC
TRBJ1-1	.	once	TRBV4-2	CASSQEKGGAGNTEAFF	TGTGCCAGCAGCCAAGAAAAAGGAGGGGCTGGGAACACTGAAGCTTTCTTT
TRBJ2-6	.	.	TRBV6-1	CASSEPAAITLLGANVLTF	TGTGCCAGCAGTGAACCAGCGGCAATAACCCTTCTAGGGGCCAACGTCCTGACTTTC
TRBJ2-1	.	few	TRBV19	CASSIQGGSNEQFF	TGTGCCAGTAGTATCCAGGGGGGGAGCAATGAGCAGTTCTTC
TRBJ2-1	.	.	TRBV2	CASSEASEQFF	TGTGCCAGCAGTGAAGCAAGTGAGCAGTTCTTC
TRBJ2-5	TRBD1	.	TRBV9	CASSADRGGQETQYF	TGTGCCAGCAGCGCCGACAGGGGAGGCCAAGAGACCCAGTACTTC
TRBJ2-1	TRBD2	.	TRBV7-9	CASSPPSGGYNEQFF	TGTGCCAGCAGCCCACCCTCGGGGGGGTACAATGAGCAGTTCTTC
TRBJ2-2	.	once	TRBV5-1	CASSSPRGSTGELFF	TGCGCCAGCAGCTCGCCGAGGGGCAGCACCGGGGAGCTGTTTTTT